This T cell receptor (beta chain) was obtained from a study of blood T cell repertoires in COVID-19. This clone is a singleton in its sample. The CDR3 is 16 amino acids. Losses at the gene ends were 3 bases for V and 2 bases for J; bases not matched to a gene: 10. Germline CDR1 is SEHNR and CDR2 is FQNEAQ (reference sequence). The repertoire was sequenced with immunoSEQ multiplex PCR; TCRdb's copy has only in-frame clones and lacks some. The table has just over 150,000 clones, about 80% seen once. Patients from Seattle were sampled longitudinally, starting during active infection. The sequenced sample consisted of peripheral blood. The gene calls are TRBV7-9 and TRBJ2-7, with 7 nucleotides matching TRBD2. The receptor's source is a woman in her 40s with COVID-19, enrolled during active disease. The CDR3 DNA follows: TGTGCCAGCAGCTTGACGGGAGGAATAGGGACCTACGAGCAGTACTTC. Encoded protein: CASSLTGGIGTYEQYF.